This entry lists 8 T cell receptor beta chains sequenced from one sample in a study of technical replicates of blood from a few donors. The method was immunoSEQ multiplex PCR; TCRdb's version includes in-frame clones alone and lacks a portion of them. Here the sample spans around 68,000 clones, around 92% being singletons. The source material was T cells isolated from PBMCs. All receptors derive from a human donor in good health. Some clones in this sample may be carry-over from other donors' samples.

V is TRBV7-3 and J is TRBJ2-5, with D possibly TRBD1 on 6 matching bases. V was cut by 5 bases and J by 5 bases, with 15 bases left in between. This CDR3 is 14 amino acids long. Germline assignment: CDR1 SGHTA and CDR2 FQGTGA. CDR3 sequence reads: CASSPDRHSETQYF. The CDR3 region has the DNA TGTGCCAGCAGCCCCGACAGGCACTCGGAGACCCAGTACTTC.

The rearrangement links TRBV9 to TRBJ2-3; 10 nucleotides align to TRBD2. This CDR3 is 18 amino acids long. In germline, CDR1 is SGDLS, CDR2 YYNGEE. V shed 0 bases, J shed 3 bases, and the junction held 10 bases outside the gene matches. In DNA, the CDR3 is TGTGCCAGCAGCGTAGATAGGGCTAGCGGGGGTTTAACAGATACGCAGTATTTT. Encoded protein: CASSVDRASGGLTDTQYF.

The chain links TRBV10-1 to TRBJ1-2, with 11 bases matching TRBD1. CDR1 is WNHNN and CDR2 is SYGVQD in the germline V gene (reference sequence). The length of the CDR3 is 15 residues. V was clipped by 4 bases and J by 5 bases; unmatched bases: 6. The CDR3: CASSVRDRGFYGYTF. The CDR3 DNA is TGCGCCAGCAGTGTCCGGGACAGGGGGTTTTATGGCTACACCTTC.

J is TRBJ2-5 and V is TRBV27, with D tentatively TRBD1 (6 bases). The CDR3 has 16 residues. From germline, CDR1 is MNHEY and CDR2 SMNVEV (reference sequence). Deletions cut 2 bases from V and 2 bases from J, with 15 bases between. This chain's CDR3 is CASSLLPAGTQETQYF. The CDR3 DNA follows: TGTGCCAGCAGTTTACTACCGGCAGGGACACAAGAGACCCAGTACTTC.

The CDR3 loop reads CASSSDRQNYEQYF. The CDR3 coding sequence is TGTGCCAGCAGCTCGGACAGGCAAAACTACGAGCAGTACTTC. This chain joins TRBV11-2 and TRBJ2-7; 7 bases are shared with TRBD1. The CDR3 contains 14 residues. Germline CDR1 and CDR2: SGHAT and FQNNGV. J lost 3 bases, V lost 4 bases, and 6 bases had no gene match.

V is TRBV27 and J is TRBJ2-7; TRBD2 might be the D (5 bases). The CDR3 consists of 15 residues. V was trimmed by 3 bases and J by 0 bases, leaving 12 bases between them. The germline V gene has CDR1 MNHEY and CDR2 SMNVEV (reference sequence). The CDR3 nucleotides read TGTGCCAGCAGTTTCGTTGCGGGTAGCTCCTACGAGCAGTACTTC. It yields the protein CASSFVAGSSYEQYF.

The chain employs TRBV14 and TRBJ2-7; 9 bases are a match to TRBD2. The CDR3 spans 17 residues. V shed 1 base and J 1 base; nucleotides not matched to a gene: 8. Per germline, CDR1 SGHDN and CDR2 FVKESK. The CDR3 reads CASSQGPLSGRSYEQYF. CDR3 nucleotide sequence: TGTGCCAGCAGCCAAGGCCCACTAAGCGGGAGGTCCTACGAGCAGTACTTC.

The rearrangement links TRBV6-1 to TRBJ1-5; 8 bases agree with TRBD1. CDR1 is MNHNS and CDR2 is SASEGT in the germline V gene. The CDR3 is made up of 15 amino acids. With V trimmed by 4 bases and J by 4 bases, 6 bases remained unmatched. The CDR3 region has the DNA TGTGCCAGCAGTGGCCGTGACAGGGGTAATCAGCCCCAGCATTTT. Its translation: CASSGRDRGNQPQHF.